These 14 T cell receptor beta chains came from one sample sequenced in a study of blood T cell repertoires in COVID-19. Assay: immunoSEQ multiplex PCR; the TCRdb copy retains only in-frame clones and omits some. The repertoire includes tens of thousands of clones, roughly 88% of them detected once, and more than 6% sits in the top ten. The specimen was peripheral blood. These receptors all stem from a man aged 18 to 29 with COVID-19, enrolled during active disease.

This rearrangement joins TRBV5-1 to TRBJ2-2; TRBD2 aligns across 7 bases. Per the germline V gene, CDR1 is SGHRS and CDR2 is YFSETQ. V dropped 3 bases and J dropped 0; count of bases not matched to a gene: 5. The CDR3 totals 16 residues. CDR3 sequence (DNA): TGCGCCAGCAGCTCCCGACTAGCACCGAACACCGGGGAGCTGTTTTTT. It specifies CASSSRLAPNTGELFF.

V and J are TRBV27 and TRBJ1-2; 10 bases are shared with TRBD1. Germline CDR1 MNHEY, CDR2 SMNVEV (reference sequence). CDR3 size: 14 residues. The ends lost 6 bases at V and 6 bases at J; junction bases unmatched: 7. The CDR3 DNA reads as TGTGCCAGCAGGCCGACAGGGGGCTTAGATGGCTACACCTTC. It specifies CASRPTGGLDGYTF.

The J gene is TRBJ2-3, the V gene TRBV27; weak D call: TRBD2 (6 bases). The ends were cut back, 1 base at V and 4 bases at J, with 15 bases in the middle. CDR1 and CDR2 from the germline V gene are MNHEY and SMNVEV (reference sequence). The CDR3 sequence is 16 residues long. The CDR3 DNA follows: TGTGCCAGCAGTTTATTCTTAAGGGGAGGCGCAGATACGCAGTATTTT. It translates to CASSLFLRGGADTQYF.

The gene calls are TRBV19 and TRBJ2-7, with 11 bases lining up with TRBD2. V shed 2 bases, J shed 3 bases, and the junction held 0 bases outside the gene matches. Germline V gives CDR1 LNHDA, CDR2 SQIVND (reference sequence). This CDR3 is 14 amino acids long. The CDR3: CASSILAGGYEQYF. The CDR3 nucleotides read TGTGCCAGTAGTATACTAGCGGGAGGCTACGAGCAGTACTTC.

Many counts were recorded for this clone. The chain is built from TRBV19 and TRBJ1-5; D perhaps matches TRBD1 (6 bases). Trimming took 5 bases from V and 5 from J, leaving 16 bases between them. The CDR3 contains 15 residues. Germline lookup yields CDR1 LNHDA and CDR2 SQIVND (reference sequence). Written as DNA, the CDR3 is TGTGCCAGTAGTTACAGATTCGGGGGGCATCAGCCCCAGCATTTT. Its translation is CASSYRFGGHQPQHF.

The J gene is TRBJ2-3, the V gene TRBV4-3; 8 bases match TRBD2. CDR1 is LGHNA, CDR2 YSLEER, per germline. Trimming cost V 3 bases and J 4 bases; bases outside gene matches: 12. The length of the CDR3 is 17 residues. In DNA, the CDR3 is TGCGCCAGCAGCCATCAAGCGGGAGACCGCCCTGCAGATACGCAGTATTTT. It codes for CASSHQAGDRPADTQYF.

The chain employs TRBV4-3 and TRBJ2-2; weak D call: TRBD1 (6 bases). Germline CDR1 reads LGHNA; CDR2 reads YSLEER. The V end was cut by 0 bases, the J end by 5 bases, with 13 bases between. The CDR3 sequence is 16 residues long. The CDR3 here is CASSQERGMGTGELFF. DNA for the CDR3: TGCGCCAGCAGCCAAGAAAGGGGGATGGGGACCGGGGAGCTGTTTTTT.

This clone showed up just once. The chain joins TRBV19 to TRBJ1-3; no definite D call. Trimming took off 5 bases at V and 4 bases at J, with 12 bases between the two ends. The CDR3 sequence is 14 residues long. CDR1 is LNHDA, CDR2 SQIVND, per germline (reference sequence). The CDR3 protein is CASSSGPFGNTIYF. CDR3 nucleotides: TGTGCCAGTAGTTCTGGCCCCTTCGGAAACACCATATATTTT.

The chain couples TRBV5-6 to TRBJ2-3, with TRBD2 matching over 7 bases. The V and J ends lost 3 bases and 8 bases, in that order; junction bases with no gene match: 6. CDR1 and CDR2 from the germline V gene are SGHDT and YYEEEE. CDR3 length: 13 amino acids. This CDR3 is CASSYPPGGTQYF. The CDR3 DNA reads as TGTGCCAGCAGCTACCCTCCGGGGGGTACGCAGTATTTT.

V usage is TRBV7-2 and J usage is TRBJ2-7, with 9 nucleotides matching TRBD1. The CDR3 sequence is 14 residues long. V dropped 5 bases and J dropped 3; count of bases not matched to a gene: 5. From germline, CDR1 is SGHTA and CDR2 FQGNSA. For the CDR3, the DNA is TGTGCCAGCAGCGAAATGGGACAGGGCTACGAGCAGTACTTC. Translation: CASSEMGQGYEQYF.

This chain connects TRBV6-6 to TRBJ1-6; TRBD1 matches at 10 bases. The germline V gene has CDR1 MNHNY and CDR2 SVGAGI (reference sequence). The trim removed 1 base at V and 10 bases at J, leaving 4 bases unmatched. The CDR3 is 15 residues long. The CDR3: CASSYWDRGWSPLHF. DNA of the CDR3: TGTGCCAGCAGTTACTGGGACAGGGGTTGGTCACCCCTCCACTTT.

The chain recombines TRBV6-6 with TRBJ1-1; D unclear. V was clipped by 2 bases and J by 3 bases, with 13 bases between them. CDR1 and CDR2 (germline): MNHNY, SVGAGI (reference sequence). CDR3 length: 15 amino acids. The CDR3 DNA follows: TGTGCCAGCAGTTACGACGGCGGGCCCCACACTGAAGCTTTCTTT. Residues: CASSYDGGPHTEAFF.

This clone was observed once. The chain joins TRBV21-1 to TRBJ2-3; the D call in the table, TRBD1, was not verified against the DNA. TRBV21-1 is designated a pseudogene. This CDR3 spans 16 amino acids. The CDR3 DNA reads as TGTGCCAGCAGCAAAACAGGGTTTATAGACACAGATACGCAGTATTTT. It is translated as CASSKTGFIDTDTQYF.

This clone was seen a handful of times. This rearrangement joins TRBV5-6 to TRBJ2-2; D may be TRBD2 (6 bases). Trimming stripped 0 bases from V and 3 bases from J, with 12 bases between. In germline, CDR1 is SGHDT, CDR2 YYEEEE. The CDR3 has 16 amino acids. The CDR3 nucleotides are TGTGCCAGCAGCTTGGCCCGGGACTCCTACACCGGGGAGCTGTTTTTT. Encoded protein: CASSLARDSYTGELFF.